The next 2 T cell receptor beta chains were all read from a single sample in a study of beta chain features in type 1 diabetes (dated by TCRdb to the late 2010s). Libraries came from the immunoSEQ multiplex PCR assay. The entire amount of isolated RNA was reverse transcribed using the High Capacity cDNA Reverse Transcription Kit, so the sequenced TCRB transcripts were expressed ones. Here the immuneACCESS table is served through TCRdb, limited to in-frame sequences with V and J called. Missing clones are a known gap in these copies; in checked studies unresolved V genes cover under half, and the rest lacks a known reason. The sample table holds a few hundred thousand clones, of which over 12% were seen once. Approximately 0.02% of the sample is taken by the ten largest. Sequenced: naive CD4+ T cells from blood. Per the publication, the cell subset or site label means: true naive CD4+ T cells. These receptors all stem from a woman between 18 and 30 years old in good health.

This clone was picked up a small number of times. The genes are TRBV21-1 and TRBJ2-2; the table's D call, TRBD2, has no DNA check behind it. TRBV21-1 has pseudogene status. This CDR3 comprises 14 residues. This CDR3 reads CASRIGEKTGELFF. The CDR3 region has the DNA TGTGCCAGCAGAATCGGGGAAAAGACCGGGGAGCTGTTTTTT.

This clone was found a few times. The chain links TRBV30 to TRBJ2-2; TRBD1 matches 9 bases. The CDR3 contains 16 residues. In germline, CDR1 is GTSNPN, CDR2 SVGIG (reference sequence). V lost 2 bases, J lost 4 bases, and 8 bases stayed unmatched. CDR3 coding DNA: TGTGCCTGGAGTCACGGACAGGGGAGTTTCACCGGGGAGCTGTTTTTT. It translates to CAWSHGQGSFTGELFF.